This paragraph reports one TCR beta chain. The data were obtained in a study of blood T cell repertoires in COVID-19. Study at large: Specimens from acute and convalescent COVID-19 originated in the United States, Italy and Spain.

Residents of approximately 25 US areas, aged about 18 to 89 years, made up the participants. Within 2 weeks of study entry, exposed participants had contacted a PCR-confirmed or clinician-diagnosed COVID-19 case. In the authors' workflow: Amplification from reference gene primers served as the basis for estimated nucleated cell counts. Sequenced by immunoSEQ multiplex PCR; TCRdb stores in-frame clones only, minus some. For V, J and clone size, that table is used; D and trimming come from the DNA. The data show roughly 400,000 clones, nearly 90% seen once. The CDR3 is 11 amino acids. V was pared by 3 bases and J by 4 bases, with 6 bases between. Germline V CDR1 and CDR2: SQVTM, ANQGSEA.

The sample was PBMCs or T cells enriched from blood (not recorded which). This rearrangement joins TRBV29-1 to TRBJ1-2; D is unclear. The origin of this receptor is a woman between 18 and 29 years old who had been exposed to COVID-19. CDR3 sequence: CSVDQIYGYTF. The CDR3, as DNA: TGCAGCGTTGACCAAATCTATGGCTACACCTTC. The full variable domain, completed using reference TRBV29-1 and TRBJ1-2, is SAVISQKPSRDICQRGTSLTIQCQVDSQVTMMFWYRQQPGQSLTLIATANQGSEATYESGFVIDKFPISRPNLTFSTLTVSNMSPEDSSIYLCSVDQIYGYTFGSGTRLTVV.